These 26 T cell receptor beta chains originate from one sample sequenced in a study of Ad26.COV2.S vaccination and SARS-CoV-2 variants. Treatment indicated: over 15 received Ad26.COV2.S at low or high dose, single or two shots; about five received placebo; per-sample allocation not given. The samples date from day 63 after the first vaccine or placebo injection. The assay was immunoSEQ multiplex PCR, and TCRdb's table has in-frame clones only and misses some. Here the sample spans some 330,000 clones, roughly 90% being singletons. This material consisted of peripheral blood, taken in a trial of Ad26.COV2.S vaccine versus placebo. The receptors were gathered from a person aged 18-65 years who received the Ad26.COV2.S COVID-19 vaccine or a placebo.

With respect to this clone: Other DNA sequences in this specimen translate into the identical CDR3. The chain combines TRBV18 with TRBJ1-2, with TRBD1 as a possible D gene (6 bases). The CDR3 spans 13 residues. Germline V gene data show CDR1 as KGHSH and CDR2 as LQKENI. V was cut by 6 bases and J by 8 bases, with 16 bases left in between. CDR3 nucleotide sequence: TGTGCCAGCTCCCCAGGGGCAGGGTACGGCTACACCTTC. Translation: CASSPGAGYGYTF.

The chain links TRBV6-6 to TRBJ1-4; possible D gene TRBD1, 6 bases. Trimming left V 5 bases short and J 0 bases short, with 13 bases between. CDR3 length: 16 amino acids. Germline CDR1 and CDR2: MNHNY and SVGAGI (reference sequence). Here the CDR3 DNA reads TGTGCCAGCAGTCCCAGAGGGGGGGCAACTAATGAAAAACTGTTTTTT. Translation: CASSPRGGATNEKLFF.

This chain links TRBV9 with TRBJ2-2; D perhaps matches TRBD1 (5 bases). The CDR3 consists of 17 residues. Between the trimmed V and J ends, which lost 6 bases and 1 base, there was a span of 19 bases. Germline V lookup: CDR1 SGDLS, CDR2 YYNGEE. The CDR3 sequence is CASNGPLGQGNTGELFF. CDR3 DNA sequence: TGTGCCAGCAACGGCCCGTTGGGGCAGGGGAACACCGGGGAGCTGTTTTTT.

V is TRBV7-3 and J is TRBJ2-1, with 10 positions matching TRBD2. Germline CDR1 and CDR2: SGHTA and FQGTGA. V shed 1 base and J 3 bases; nucleotides not matched to a gene: 0. The CDR3 is 15 residues long. In DNA form, the CDR3 reads TGTGCCAGCAGCTTAAGGACTAGCGGCTACAATGAGCAGTTCTTC. It yields the protein CASSLRTSGYNEQFF.

Comments on this clone: The sample contains more than one DNA sequence encoding this CDR3. The rearrangement joins TRBV5-1 to TRBJ2-1; D is unclear. The CDR3 loop spans 13 amino acids. Germline V lookup: CDR1 SGHRS, CDR2 YFSETQ. Trimming took 0 bases from V and 5 from J, leaving 6 bases between them. CDR3 sequence (DNA): TGCGCCAGCAGCTTGGGGCCGAACAATGAGCAGTTCTTC. The encoded protein is CASSLGPNNEQFF.

The rearrangement uses TRBV7-9 and TRBJ1-5; maybe TRBD1 (5 bases). This CDR3 spans 18 amino acids. V gave up 5 bases and J gave up 0 bases, with 20 bases separating them. The germline CDR1 and CDR2 sequences are SEHNR and FQNEAQ (reference sequence). CDR3 sequence: CASSHETEQVYSNQPQHF. The CDR3 DNA sequence: TGTGCCAGCAGCCATGAGACCGAACAGGTTTATAGCAATCAGCCCCAGCATTTT.

V and J are TRBV11-2 and TRBJ2-1; 13 nucleotides line up with TRBD2. There are 16 residues in the CDR3. Trimming cost V 6 bases and J 0 bases; bases outside gene matches: 2. Germline lookup yields CDR1 SGHAT and CDR2 FQNNGV. The CDR3 coding sequence is TGTGCCAGCAGGGGACTAGCGGGAAGCTCCTACAATGAGCAGTTCTTC. This translates into CASRGLAGSSYNEQFF.

V is TRBV5-6 and J is TRBJ1-2; D not certain. The CDR3 length is 15 residues. V lost 5 bases, J lost 1 base, and 15 bases lay in between. Germline V gives CDR1 SGHDT, CDR2 YYEEEE. As DNA, the CDR3 is TGTGCCAGCAGTACGGTGGGATGGATTAACTATGGCTACACCTTC. Translation: CASSTVGWINYGYTF.

This chain links TRBV18 with TRBJ1-5; no reliable D call. V was cut by 2 bases and J by 3 bases, with 8 bases left in between. The CDR3 sequence is 14 residues long. CDR1 and CDR2 from the germline V gene are KGHSH and LQKENI. CDR3 protein: CASSPGSLNQPQHF. CDR3 sequence (DNA): TGTGCCAGCTCACCAGGGTCTCTCAATCAGCCCCAGCATTTT.

The V call is TRBV6-1, the J call TRBJ2-7; TRBD2 agrees at 8 bases. Trimming at V came to 2 bases and at J to 2 bases, leaving 5 bases not matched to a gene. The CDR3 extends over 15 amino acids. Germline V gene lookup returns CDR1 MNHNS and CDR2 SASEGT. The CDR3 is CASSEPTSGAYEQYV. The CDR3 nucleotides read TGTGCCAGCAGTGAACCTACTAGCGGAGCCTACGAGCAGTACGTC.

This clone was detected only a few times. The rearrangement uses TRBV29-1 and TRBJ2-1, with D perhaps matching TRBD1 (7 bases). Trimming took 3 bases from V and 5 from J, leaving 23 bases between them. Germline V gene lookup returns CDR1 SQVTM and CDR2 ANQGSEA. The CDR3 has 17 amino acids. CDR3 sequence: CSVDRGVSYTRDNEQFF. CDR3 bases: TGCAGCGTTGACAGGGGGGTCTCTTACACCAGGGACAATGAGCAGTTCTTC.

V usage is TRBV5-6 and J usage is TRBJ2-1, with D unclear. The CDR3 covers 11 residues. V lost 4 bases to trimming and J lost 4 bases, with 3 bases between them. CDR1 SGHDT and CDR2 YYEEEE come from the germline V gene. The CDR3: CASSVYNEQFF. The CDR3 bases are TGTGCCAGCAGCGTATACAATGAGCAGTTCTTC.

This clone was seen just once. The CDR3 reads CASRRQGFGNTIYF. DNA of the CDR3: TGTGCCAGCAGGAGACAGGGTTTCGGAAACACCATATATTTT. J is TRBJ1-3 and V is TRBV6-5, with 7 bases that match TRBD1. V was pared by 6 bases and J by 4 bases, with 6 bases of the junction left unmatched. Per germline, CDR1 MNHEY and CDR2 SVGAGI. The CDR3 length is 14 residues.

The chain combines TRBV5-1 with TRBJ2-6; D possibly corresponds to TRBD2 (6 bases). V was shortened by 6 bases and J by 0 bases, with 10 bases between the two germline ends. CDR3 length: 15 residues. Germline CDR1 is SGHRS and CDR2 is YFSETQ. The CDR3 nucleotides are TGCGCCAGCACCCTGGGGGGCTCTGGGGCCAACGTCCTGACTTTC. Its translation is CASTLGGSGANVLTF.

The V call is TRBV6-2 or TRBV6-3, the J call TRBJ1-1; no definite D call. Germline-derived CDR1 and CDR2 are MNHEY and SVGEGT. This CDR3 has 16 residues. V dropped 4 bases and J dropped 2 bases, with 17 bases sitting between them. The chain's CDR3 is CASSFSLITVNTEAFF. As DNA, the CDR3 is TGTGCCAGCAGTTTTTCGCTCATTACAGTTAACACTGAAGCTTTCTTT.

The chain uses TRBV19 and TRBJ2-1; 8 bases are shared with TRBD1. The CDR3 spans 15 residues. Germline CDR1 and CDR2: LNHDA and SQIVND (reference sequence). V lost 6 bases to trimming and J lost 5 bases; unmatched junction nucleotides: 9. The CDR3 sequence: CASRRQGASDNEQFF. The CDR3 DNA reads as TGTGCCAGTAGAAGGCAGGGGGCCTCAGACAATGAGCAGTTCTTC.

In this sample, this clone turned up a few times. The V and J genes are TRBV6-1 and TRBJ1-5; D not resolved. The CDR3 loop spans 17 amino acids. Trimming left V 3 bases short and J 5 bases short, with 20 bases between. Germline V gives CDR1 MNHNS, CDR2 SASEGT. CDR3: CASSDQRVTTLDQPQHF. The CDR3 bases are TGTGCCAGCAGTGACCAGAGGGTAACAACGTTGGATCAGCCCCAGCATTTT.

This chain joins TRBV5-1 and TRBJ2-7, with D perhaps given as TRBD1 or TRBD2 (5 bases each). Germline CDR1 reads SGHRS; CDR2 reads YFSETQ. Trimming removed 3 bases from V and 13 bases from J, with 23 bases in between. The CDR3 extends over 14 amino acids. In DNA, the CDR3 is TGCGCCAGCAGCTCCGGTGCGACCCGGGACCTAAGTTACTTC. Residues: CASSSGATRDLSYF.

The chain employs TRBV4-1 and TRBJ2-5; TRBD2 matches at 11 bases. There are 19 residues in the CDR3. Germline loops: CDR1 MGHRA, CDR2 YSYEKL. J lost 1 base, V lost 0 bases, and 10 bases had no gene match. CDR3 residues: CASSQEVGLAGGGQETQYF. CDR3 coding DNA: TGCGCCAGCAGCCAAGAGGTGGGTCTAGCGGGGGGAGGCCAAGAGACCCAGTACTTC.

The chain couples TRBV27 to TRBJ2-7; the match to TRBD2 covers 10 bases. There are 16 residues in the CDR3. After removal of 6 bases from V and 4 bases from J, the junction contained 12 bases not matched to a gene. Germline values: CDR1 MNHEY, CDR2 SMNVEV (reference sequence). CDR3: CASSPSLAGVRYEQYV. The DNA of the CDR3 is TGTGCCAGCAGCCCGAGTCTAGCGGGAGTTAGATACGAGCAGTACGTC.

CDR3 sequence reads: CASTPPRGGYNEQFF. In DNA, the CDR3 is TGTGCCAGTACCCCCCCCCGGGGGGGGTACAATGAGCAGTTCTTC. This chain links TRBV19 with TRBJ2-1; TRBD2 matches 8 bases. V trimming: 7 bases; J trimming: 4 bases; junction bases outside the gene matches: 9. CDR3 length: 15 amino acids. The V gene's germline CDR1 is LNHDA and CDR2 SQIVND (reference sequence). Combining the CDR3 with reference TRBV19 and TRBJ2-1 gives the whole variable domain DGGITQSPKYLFRKEGQNVTLSCEQNLNHDAMYWYRQDPGQGLRLIYYSQIVNDFQKGDIAEGYSVSREKKESFPLTVTSAQKNPTAFYLCASTPPRGGYNEQFFGPGTRLTVL.

The sample holds one count of this clone. The J gene is TRBJ2-7, the V gene TRBV10-3, with D perhaps TRBD2 (5 bases). V dropped 2 bases and J dropped 3 bases, with 14 bases sitting between them. Germline V gene sequence: CDR1 ENHRY, CDR2 SYGVKD. The CDR3 extends over 15 amino acids. CDR3 sequence: CAISEGGRKIYEQYV. CDR3 in DNA: TGTGCCATCAGTGAGGGCGGGCGGAAAATCTACGAGCAGTACGTC.

The chain has TRBV7-3 and TRBJ1-1; no clear D gene. Deletions cut 3 bases from V and 6 bases from J, with 8 bases between. This CDR3 has 12 amino acids. Germline V gene sequence: CDR1 SGHTA, CDR2 FQGTGA. CDR3 coding DNA: TGTGCCAGCAGCTTCTCGACACCTGAAGCTTTCTTT. This codes for CASSFSTPEAFF.

V usage is TRBV19 and J usage is TRBJ1-5, with D hard to call. The CDR3 has 12 residues. Deletions cut 3 bases from V and 4 bases from J, with 4 bases between. Germline CDR1 LNHDA, CDR2 SQIVND (reference sequence). The CDR3 bases are TGTGCCAGTAGTATTTCGAATCAGCCCCAGCATTTT. It yields the protein CASSISNQPQHF.

The V and J genes are TRBV18 and TRBJ2-2, with D possibly TRBD1 on 5 matching bases. The CDR3 spans 18 residues. Germline lookup yields CDR1 KGHSH and CDR2 LQKENI. Trimming stripped 4 bases from V and 5 bases from J, with 23 bases between. The CDR3 sequence is CASSQLRAGLLNTGELFF. DNA for the CDR3: TGTGCCAGCTCACAGCTCAGGGCTGGTCTGCTGAATACCGGGGAGCTGTTTTTT.

V and J are TRBV5-6 and TRBJ1-2; no firm D call. Per germline, CDR1 SGHDT and CDR2 YYEEEE. V was cut by 2 bases and J by 7 bases, with 6 bases left in between. This CDR3 spans 11 amino acids. The CDR3 protein is CASSFLGGYTF. As DNA, the CDR3 is TGTGCCAGCAGCTTCCTGGGTGGCTACACCTTC.